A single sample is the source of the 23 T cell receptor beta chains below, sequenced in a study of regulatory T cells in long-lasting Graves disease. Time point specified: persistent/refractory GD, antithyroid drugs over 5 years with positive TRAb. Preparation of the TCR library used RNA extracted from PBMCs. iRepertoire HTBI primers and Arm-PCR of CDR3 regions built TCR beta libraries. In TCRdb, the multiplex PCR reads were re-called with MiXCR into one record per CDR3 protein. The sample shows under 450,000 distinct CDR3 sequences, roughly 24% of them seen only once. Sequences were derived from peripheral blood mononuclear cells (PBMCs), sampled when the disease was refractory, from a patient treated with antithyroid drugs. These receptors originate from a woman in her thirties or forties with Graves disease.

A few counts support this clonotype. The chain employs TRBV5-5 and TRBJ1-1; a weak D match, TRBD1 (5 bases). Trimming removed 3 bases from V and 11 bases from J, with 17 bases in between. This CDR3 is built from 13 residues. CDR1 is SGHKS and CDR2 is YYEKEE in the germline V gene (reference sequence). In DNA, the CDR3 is TGTGCCAGCAGCTCGATCAGGGTTCGGGGTGCTTTCTTT. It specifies CASSSIRVRGAFF.

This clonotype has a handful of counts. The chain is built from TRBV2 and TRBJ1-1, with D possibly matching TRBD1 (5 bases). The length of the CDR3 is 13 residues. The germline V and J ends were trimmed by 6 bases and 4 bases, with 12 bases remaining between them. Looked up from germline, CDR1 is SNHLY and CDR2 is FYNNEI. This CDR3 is CASRQGRSTEAFF. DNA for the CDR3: TGTGCCAGCAGGCAGGGAAGGTCCACTGAAGCTTTCTTT. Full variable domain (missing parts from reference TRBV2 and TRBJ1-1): EPEVTQTPSHQVTQMGQEVILRCVPISNHLYFYWYRQILGQKVEFLVSFYNNEISEKSEIFDDQFSVERPDGSNFTLKIRSTKLEDSAMYFCASRQGRSTEAFFGQGTRLTVV.

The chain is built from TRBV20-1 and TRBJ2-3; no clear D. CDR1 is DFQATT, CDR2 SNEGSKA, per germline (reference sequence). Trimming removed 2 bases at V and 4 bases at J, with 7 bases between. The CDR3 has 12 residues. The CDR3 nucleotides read TGCAGTGCTAGATTAGGGTCAGATACGCAGTATTTT. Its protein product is CSARLGSDTQYF.

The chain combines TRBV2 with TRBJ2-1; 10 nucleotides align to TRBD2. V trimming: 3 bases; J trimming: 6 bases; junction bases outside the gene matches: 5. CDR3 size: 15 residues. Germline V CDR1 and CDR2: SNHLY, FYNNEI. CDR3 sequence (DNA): TGTGCCAGCAGTGAGACGGCTAGCGGGAGCAATGAGCAGTTCTTC. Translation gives CASSETASGSNEQFF.

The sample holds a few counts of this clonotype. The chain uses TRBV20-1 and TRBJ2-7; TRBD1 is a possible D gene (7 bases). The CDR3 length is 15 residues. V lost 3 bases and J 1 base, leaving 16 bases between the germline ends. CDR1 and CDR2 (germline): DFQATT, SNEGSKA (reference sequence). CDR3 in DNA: TGCAGTGCTAGCGCCGCCAGGGGGGTTTCCTACGAGCAGTACTTC. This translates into CSASAARGVSYEQYF.

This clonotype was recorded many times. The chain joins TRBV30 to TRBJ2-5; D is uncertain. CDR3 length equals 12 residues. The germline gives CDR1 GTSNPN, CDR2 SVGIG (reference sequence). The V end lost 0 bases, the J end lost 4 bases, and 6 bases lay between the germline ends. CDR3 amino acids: CAWSVLVETQYF. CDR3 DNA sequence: TGTGCCTGGAGTGTACTTGTAGAGACCCAGTACTTC.

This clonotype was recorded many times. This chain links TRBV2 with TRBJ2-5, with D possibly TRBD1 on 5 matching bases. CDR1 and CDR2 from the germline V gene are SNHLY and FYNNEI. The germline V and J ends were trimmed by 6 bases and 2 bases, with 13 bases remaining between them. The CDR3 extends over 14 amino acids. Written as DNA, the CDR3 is TGTGCCAGCAGGTCAGGGCCTCTGCAAGAGACCCAGTACTTC. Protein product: CASRSGPLQETQYF.

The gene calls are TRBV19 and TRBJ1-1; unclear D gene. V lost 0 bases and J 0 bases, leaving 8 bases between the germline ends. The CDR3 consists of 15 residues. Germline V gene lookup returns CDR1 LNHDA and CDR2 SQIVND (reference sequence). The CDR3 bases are TGTGCCAGTAGTATAGATCGGAGGGTGAACACTGAAGCTTTCTTT. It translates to CASSIDRRVNTEAFF.

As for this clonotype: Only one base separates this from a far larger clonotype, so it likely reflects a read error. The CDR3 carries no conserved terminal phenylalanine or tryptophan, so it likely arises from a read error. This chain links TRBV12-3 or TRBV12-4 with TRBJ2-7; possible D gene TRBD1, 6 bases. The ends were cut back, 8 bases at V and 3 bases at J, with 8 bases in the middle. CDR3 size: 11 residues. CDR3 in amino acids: CASQTGYEQYS. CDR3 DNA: TGTGCCAGCCAGACAGGCTACGAGCAGTACTCC.

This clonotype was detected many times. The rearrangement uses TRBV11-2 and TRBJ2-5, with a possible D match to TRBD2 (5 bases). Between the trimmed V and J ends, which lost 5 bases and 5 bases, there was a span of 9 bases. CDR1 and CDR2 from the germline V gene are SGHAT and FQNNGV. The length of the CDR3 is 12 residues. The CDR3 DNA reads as TGTGCCAGCAGCCCCTCGGGGGAGACCCAGTACTTC. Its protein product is CASSPSGETQYF.

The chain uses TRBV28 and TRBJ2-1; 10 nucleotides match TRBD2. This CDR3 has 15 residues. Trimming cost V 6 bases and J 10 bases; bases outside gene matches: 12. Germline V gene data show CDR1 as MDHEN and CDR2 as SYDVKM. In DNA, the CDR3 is TGTGCCAGCAGACGCTCTAGCGGGGGTGTGGTAGAGCAGTTCTTC. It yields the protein CASRRSSGGVVEQFF.

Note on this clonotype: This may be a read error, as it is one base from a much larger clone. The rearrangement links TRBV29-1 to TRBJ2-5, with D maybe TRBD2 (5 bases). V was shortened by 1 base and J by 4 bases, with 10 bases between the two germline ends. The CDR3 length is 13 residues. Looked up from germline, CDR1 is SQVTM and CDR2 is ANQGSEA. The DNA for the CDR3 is TGCAGCGTTGAAGCTAGCACCTCAGAGACCCAGTACTTC. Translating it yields CSVEASTSETQYF. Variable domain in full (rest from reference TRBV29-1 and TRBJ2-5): SAVISQKPSRDICQRGTSLTIQCQVDSQVTMMFWYRQQPGQSLTLIATANQGSEATYESGFVIDKFPISRPNLTFSTLTVSNMSPEDSSIYLCSVEASTSETQYFGPGTRLLVL.

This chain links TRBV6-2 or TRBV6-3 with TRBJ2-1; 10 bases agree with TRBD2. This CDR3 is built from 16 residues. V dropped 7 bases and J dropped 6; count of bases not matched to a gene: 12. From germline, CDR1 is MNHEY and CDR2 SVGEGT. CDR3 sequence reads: CASTGKWTSGFNEQFF. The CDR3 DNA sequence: TGTGCCAGCACCGGAAAGTGGACTAGCGGCTTCAATGAGCAGTTCTTC.

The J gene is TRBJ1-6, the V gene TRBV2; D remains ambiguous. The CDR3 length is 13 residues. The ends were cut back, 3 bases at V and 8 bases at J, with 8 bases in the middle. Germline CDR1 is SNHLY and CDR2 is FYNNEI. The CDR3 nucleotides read TGTGCCAGCAGTGATGGCCTTGATTCACCCCTCCACTTT. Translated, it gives CASSDGLDSPLHF.

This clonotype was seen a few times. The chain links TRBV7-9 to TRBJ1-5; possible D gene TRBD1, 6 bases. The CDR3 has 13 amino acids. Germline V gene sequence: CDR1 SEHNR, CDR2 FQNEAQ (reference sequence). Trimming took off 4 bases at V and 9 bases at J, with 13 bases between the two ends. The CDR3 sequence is CASSYREPGPQHF. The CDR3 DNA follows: TGTGCCAGCAGCTACAGGGAGCCGGGGCCCCAGCATTTT.

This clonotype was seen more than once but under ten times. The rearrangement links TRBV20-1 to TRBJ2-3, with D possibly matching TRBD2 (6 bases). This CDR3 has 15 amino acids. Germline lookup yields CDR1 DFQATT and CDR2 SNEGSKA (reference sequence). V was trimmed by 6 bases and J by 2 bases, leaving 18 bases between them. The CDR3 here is CSALGGPRNTDTQYF. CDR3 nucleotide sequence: TGCAGTGCCCTCGGAGGGCCCCGTAACACAGATACGCAGTATTTT.

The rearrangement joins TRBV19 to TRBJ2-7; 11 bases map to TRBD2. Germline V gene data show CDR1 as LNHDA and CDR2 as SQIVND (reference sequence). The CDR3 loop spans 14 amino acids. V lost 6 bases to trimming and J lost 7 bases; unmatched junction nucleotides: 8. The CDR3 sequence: CASRRLAGPYEQYF. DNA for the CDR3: TGTGCCAGTAGAAGACTAGCGGGGCCTTATGAGCAGTACTTC.

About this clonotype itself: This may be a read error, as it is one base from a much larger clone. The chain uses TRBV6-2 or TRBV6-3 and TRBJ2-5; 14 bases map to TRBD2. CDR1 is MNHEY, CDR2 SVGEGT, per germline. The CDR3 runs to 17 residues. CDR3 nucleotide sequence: TGTGCCAGCAGCAAAACCGGGACTAGCGGGAGTGGAGAGACCCAGAACTTC. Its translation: CASSKTGTSGSGETQNF.

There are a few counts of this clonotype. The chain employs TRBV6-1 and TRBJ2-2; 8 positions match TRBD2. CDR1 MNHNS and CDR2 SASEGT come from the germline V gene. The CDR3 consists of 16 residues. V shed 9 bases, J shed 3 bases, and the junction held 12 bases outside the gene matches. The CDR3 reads CASTVAGTSDTGELFF. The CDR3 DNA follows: TGTGCCAGTACCGTAGCGGGGACCTCGGACACCGGGGAGCTGTTTTTT.

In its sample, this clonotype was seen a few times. The CDR3 region is CASSSHDIWYNQPQHF. In nucleotides, the CDR3 is TGTGCCAGCAGTTCCCATGACATTTGGTACAATCAGCCCCAGCATTTT. The V and J genes are TRBV28 and TRBJ1-5; no clear D gene. V dropped 4 bases and J dropped 3 bases, with 16 bases sitting between them. The CDR3 sequence is 16 residues long. Germline lookup yields CDR1 MDHEN and CDR2 SYDVKM.

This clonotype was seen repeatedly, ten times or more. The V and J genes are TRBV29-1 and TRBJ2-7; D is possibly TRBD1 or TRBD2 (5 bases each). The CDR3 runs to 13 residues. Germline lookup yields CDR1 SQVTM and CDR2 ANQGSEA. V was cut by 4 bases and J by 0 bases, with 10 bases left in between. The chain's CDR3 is CSVGAGSSYEQYF. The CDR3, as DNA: TGCAGCGTTGGGGCAGGGAGCTCCTACGAGCAGTACTTC.

The CDR3 nucleotides are TGTGCCAGCAGCCAAGAACAGGGGGCGCCGAATTCACCCCTCCACTTT. The encoded protein is CASSQEQGAPNSPLHF. V and J are TRBV3-1 and TRBJ1-6; 9 nucleotides align to TRBD1. J gave up 7 bases and V 0 bases, and 4 bases lay outside the gene matches. Germline lookup yields CDR1 LGHDT and CDR2 YNNKEL (reference sequence). The CDR3 is 16 amino acids. The whole variable domain, remainder taken from reference TRBV3-1 and TRBJ1-6, is DTAVSQTPKYLVTQMGNDKSIKCEQNLGHDTMYWYKQDSKKFLKIMFSYNNKELIINETVPNRFSPKSPDKAHLNLHINSLELGDSAVYFCASSQEQGAPNSPLHFGNGTRLTVT.

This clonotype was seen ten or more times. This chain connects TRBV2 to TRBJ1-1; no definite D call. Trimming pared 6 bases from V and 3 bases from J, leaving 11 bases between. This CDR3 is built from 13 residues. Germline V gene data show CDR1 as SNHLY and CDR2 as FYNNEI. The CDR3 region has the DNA TGTGCCAGCAGCCCCAGTGGGGACACTGAAGCTTTCTTT. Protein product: CASSPSGDTEAFF.